Listed here is a single T cell receptor beta chain. This CDR3 is 14 amino acids long. Trimming cost V 7 bases and J 5 bases; bases outside gene matches: 9. Looked up from germline, CDR1 is MDHEN and CDR2 is SYDVKM. These data are taken from a study of CD4 T cell repertoires in COVID-19. Sequenced by immunoSEQ multiplex PCR; TCRdb stores in-frame clones only, minus some. The data contain some 71,000 clones, about 80% of them singletons. The sequenced sample was CD4+ T cells from peripheral blood, obtained after recovery from COVID-19. The source is a human donor who had COVID-19. The genes are TRBV28 and TRBJ1-1, with 8 positions matching TRBD1. The CDR3: CASKPGQGVTEAFF. The CDR3 coding sequence is TGTGCCAGCAAACCTGGACAGGGAGTAACTGAAGCTTTCTTT. The complete variable domain, with remaining parts taken from reference TRBV28 and TRBJ1-1, reads DVKVTQSSRYLVKRTGEKVFLECVQDMDHENMFWYRQDPGLGLRLIYFSYDVKMKEKGDIPEGYSVSREKKERFSLILESASTNQTSMYLCASKPGQGVTEAFFGQGTRLTVV.